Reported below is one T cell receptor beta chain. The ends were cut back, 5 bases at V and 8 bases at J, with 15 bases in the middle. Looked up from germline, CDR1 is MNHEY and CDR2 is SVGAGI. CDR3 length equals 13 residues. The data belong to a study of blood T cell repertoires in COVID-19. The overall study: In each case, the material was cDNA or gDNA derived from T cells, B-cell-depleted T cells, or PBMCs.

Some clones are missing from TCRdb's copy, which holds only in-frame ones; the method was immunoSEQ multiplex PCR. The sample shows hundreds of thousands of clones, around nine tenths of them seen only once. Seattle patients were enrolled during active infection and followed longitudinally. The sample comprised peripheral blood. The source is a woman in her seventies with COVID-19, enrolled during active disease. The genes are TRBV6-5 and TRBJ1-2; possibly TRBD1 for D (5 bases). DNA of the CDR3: TGTGCCAGCAGTCCGGGACTGAGGCAGGGCTACACCTTC. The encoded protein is CASSPGLRQGYTF.